These T cell receptor beta chains were read from a single sample in a study of blood T cell repertoires in COVID-19. Clones were sequenced by immunoSEQ multiplex PCR, and TCRdb holds only the in-frame ones, with some missing. The repertoire has 70,000 to 100,000 clones, about 88% of them found once; the top ten carry approximately 4.8%. Sequences were obtained from peripheral blood. Receptors originate from a woman aged 80 or older with active COVID-19. The CDR3 runs from the conserved cysteine through the conserved F or W. The order of the fields is V gene, J gene, clone size, D gene, CDR3 protein, CDR3 DNA. D genes are given only for firm matches. The size field is filled for only some rows; it gives once, few, many or a size class.

TRBV2,TRBJ1-3,.,.,CASREEIGPGNTIYF,TGTGCCAGCAGGGAGGAAATCGGGCCAGGAAACACCATATATTTT
TRBV7-9,TRBJ2-5,.,.,CASSLDRRVMKETQYF,TGTGCCAGCAGCTTAGACCGACGGGTAATGAAAGAGACCCAGTACTTC
TRBV10-3,TRBJ1-2,.,.,CAINQPPDGYTF,TGTGCCATCAATCAACCCCCAGATGGCTACACCTTC
TRBV28,TRBJ2-1,few,.,CASSLDGGASYNEQFF,TGTGCCAGCAGTTTAGACGGCGGGGCCTCCTACAATGAGCAGTTCTTC
TRBV28,TRBJ1-1,.,TRBD1,CASSSPGQGSAEAFF,TGTGCCAGCAGTTCTCCGGGACAGGGCTCGGCTGAAGCTTTCTTT
TRBV7-2,TRBJ2-5,.,TRBD2,CASSFTSGRQETQYF,TGTGCCAGCAGCTTCACTAGCGGGAGACAAGAGACCCAGTACTTC
TRBV19,TRBJ2-4,.,.,CASSFPPRRELAKNIQYF,TGTGCCAGTAGTTTCCCTCCCCGGCGGGAACTAGCCAAAAACATTCAGTACTTC
TRBV4-2,TRBJ1-1,once,.,CASSHVTVGGTEAFF,TGTGCCAGCAGCCATGTCACAGTGGGGGGCACTGAAGCTTTCTTT
TRBV21-1,TRBJ2-3,.,.,CASSPQTSERTDTQYF,TGTGCCAGCAGCCCCCAGACTAGCGAGCGAACAGATACGCAGTATTTT
TRBV27,TRBJ2-3,.,TRBD1,CATHGRGQGAADTQYF,TGTGCCACTCACGGGCGGGGACAGGGGGCCGCAGATACGCAGTATTTT
TRBV28,TRBJ2-3,.,.,CASSSWTLTDTQYF,TGTGCCAGCAGTTCGTGGACTCTCACAGATACGCAGTATTTT
TRBV7-3,TRBJ2-3,few,.,CASSLLPQDTDTQYF,TGTGCCAGCAGCCTCCTCCCTCAGGACACAGATACGCAGTATTTT
TRBV9,TRBJ2-2,.,.,CASSYDYDTGELFF,TGTGCCAGCAGCTATGACTACGACACCGGGGAGCTGTTTTTT
TRBV28,TRBJ2-5,.,.,CASSTLRAGGVETQYF,TGTGCCAGCAGTACCCTACGGGCGGGTGGAGTGGAGACCCAGTACTTC
TRBV19,TRBJ2-2,.,.,CASSIAGTGELFF,TGTGCCAGTAGTATAGCAGGGACCGGGGAGCTGTTTTTT
TRBV4-1,TRBJ2-3,.,TRBD2,CASSQDHRTSADTQYF,TGCGCCAGCAGCCAAGATCATCGGACTAGCGCAGATACGCAGTATTTT
TRBV7-8,TRBJ1-1,.,.,CASSPRGRMNTEAFF,TGTGCCAGCAGCCCTAGGGGAAGGATGAACACTGAAGCTTTCTTT
TRBV5-1,TRBJ1-5,.,TRBD1,CASSLEGQGKQPQHF,TGCGCCAGCAGCTTGGAGGGACAGGGTAAACAGCCCCAGCATTTT
TRBV4-2,TRBJ2-7,once,.,CASSHDLGSGFEQYF,TGTGCCAGCAGCCATGACCTTGGTAGCGGTTTCGAGCAGTACTTC
TRBV4-2,TRBJ1-4,.,.,CASSQEPGQINEKLFF,TGTGCCAGCAGCCAGGAACCAGGACAGATTAATGAAAAACTGTTTTTT
TRBV4-1,TRBJ2-7,.,TRBD2,CASSGGSGYEQYF,TGCGCCAGCAGTGGCGGGAGTGGCTACGAGCAGTACTTC
TRBV7-2,TRBJ2-7,.,.,CASSSPGHHQYF,TGTGCCAGCAGCTCACCGGGACACCATCAGTACTTC
TRBV7-6,TRBJ1-2,once,TRBD1,CASSLTGVGRNYGYTF,TGTGCCAGCAGCTTAACAGGGGTCGGCAGGAACTATGGCTACACCTTC
TRBV6-6,TRBJ1-2,few,.,CASSQQDNDYGYTF,TGTGCCAGCAGCCAGCAGGACAACGACTATGGCTACACCTTC
TRBV19,TRBJ1-5,.,.,CASSIDEGDYSNQPQHF,TGTGCCAGTAGTATAGATGAGGGGGATTATAGCAATCAGCCCCAGCATTTT
TRBV24-1,TRBJ2-3,.,.,CATSDPLRDSTDTQYF,TGTGCCACCAGTGATCCCTTGCGGGACAGCACAGATACGCAGTATTTT
TRBV5-4,TRBJ2-5,.,.,CASSLQYPETQYF,TGTGCCAGCAGCTTACAGTATCCCGAGACCCAGTACTTC
TRBV19,TRBJ1-5,.,.,CASRHGVQPQHF,TGTGCCAGTCGGCACGGGGTCCAGCCCCAGCATTTT